Listed here are 5 T cell receptor beta chains from one sample, sequenced in a study of spatial heterogeneity in lung cancer (dated by TCRdb to the late 2010s). The time point label for this specimen denotes: sample taken at primary tumor resection. For TCR sequencing, whole RNA was extracted from tumor and nontumor lung tissue, or from cryopreserved PBMC samples, and no cell sorting was done. The library was obtained by 5' RACE. The sequencer was a NextSeq 500. The raw public reads went through TCRdb reprocessing: fastp at Q25, MiXCR clone calling, in-frame beta chains kept. Every distinct CDR3 protein forms one entry, paired with its most common genes and DNA. For this sample the table gives about 18,000 distinct CDR3 sequences, of which under 20% were detected only once. The ten most abundant clones make up 11% to 15% of the sample. Material: PBMCs, obtained at surgery. The receptor set was obtained from a male donor with early-stage non-small cell lung cancer.

This chain uses TRBV4-1 with TRBJ2-7; 7 positions agree with TRBD1. The CDR3 extends over 14 amino acids. The trim removed 4 bases at V and 1 base at J, leaving 4 bases unmatched. From germline, CDR1 is MGHRA and CDR2 YSYEKL. Here the CDR3 DNA reads TGCGCCAGCAGCCCTTCGACAGGGTCCTACGAGCAGTACTTC. The encoded protein is CASSPSTGSYEQYF.

The chain combines TRBV2 with TRBJ1-2, with D possibly matching TRBD1 (5 bases). The CDR3 is 14 residues long. The germline V gene encodes CDR1 SNHLY and CDR2 FYNNEI. The germline V and J ends were trimmed by 5 bases and 6 bases, with 16 bases remaining between them. CDR3 amino acids: CASSPRDVVHGYTF. In DNA, the CDR3 is TGTGCCAGCAGTCCCCGGGACGTCGTTCATGGCTACACCTTC.

The chain joins TRBV10-3 to TRBJ2-5, with a possible D match to TRBD2 (6 bases). There are 13 residues in the CDR3. CDR1 and CDR2 from the germline V gene are ENHRY and SYGVKD. V gave up 8 bases and J gave up 1 base, with 11 bases separating them. CDR3 region: CAIRENTQETQYF. For the CDR3, the DNA is TGTGCCATCCGGGAGAATACCCAAGAGACCCAGTACTTC.

This clonotype has ten or more counts. The CDR3 region is CASSFQAGNKETQYF. The CDR3 DNA sequence: TGTGCCAGCAGCTTCCAGGCAGGGAATAAAGAGACCCAGTACTTC. The chain has TRBV7-9 and TRBJ2-5; D perhaps matches TRBD1 (5 bases). The germline CDR1 and CDR2 sequences are SEHNR and FQNEAQ (reference sequence). V was trimmed by 3 bases and J by 3 bases, leaving 14 bases between them. The CDR3 spans 15 residues.

In its sample, this clonotype was seen many times. The rearrangement joins TRBV7-3 to TRBJ2-3; 7 positions agree with TRBD1. Trimming took 5 bases from V and 0 from J; bases not matched to a gene: 8. Germline V gives CDR1 SGHTA, CDR2 FQGTGA. CDR3 size: 16 residues. DNA of the CDR3: TGTGCCAGCAGCCTTTCCGGACAGGAGAGCACAGATACGCAGTATTTT. This encodes CASSLSGQESTDTQYF. Full variable domain (missing parts from reference TRBV7-3 and TRBJ2-3): GAGVSQTPSNKVTEKGKYVELRCDPISGHTALYWYRQSLGQGPEFLIYFQGTGAADDSGLPNDRFFAVRPEGSVSTLKIQRTERGDSAVYLCASSLSGQESTDTQYFGPGTRLTVL.